Sequencing of this TCR beta chain was carried out in a study of blood T cell repertoires in COVID-19 (dated by TCRdb to 2020 to 2022). In the study overall: Collaborator samples came from the United States, Italy and Spain and covered acute and convalescent phases of COVID-19. The prospective study material was composed of cDNA or gDNA derived from T cells, B-cell-depleted T cells, or PBMCs. Subjects who had been exposed to COVID-19, were actively infected with it, or had recovered from it provided the deeply sampled blood TCRbeta repertoires that made up the dataset. The repertoires were released in a freely available public database meant as a resource for research on the immune response to SARS-CoV-2. The samples were drawn from the first 160 participants of the ongoing ImmuneRACE study and from more than 1,000 subjects provided by 6 global collaborators. The sample metadata nearly always contained a de-identified subject ID, COVID-19 status, age in years and sex. HLA class I and class II types, where available, came from metadata supplied by the sample provider rather than from assay-based typing.

The full study reports these points: The amount of clinical and demographic metadata varied by source and participant and was provided uncurated.

The collaborating institutions used their own protocols to collect whole blood in K2EDTA tubes. Collaborator samples were shipped for TCRbeta analysis as frozen whole blood, isolated PBMCs, or DNA extracted from either sample type. A distance of 7 bases separates the germline ends of V and J, which lose 7 bases and 4 bases respectively. The cysteine opens and the phenylalanine closes a CDR3 of 11 amino acids. The sequence is cut down to CDR3 DNA, 33 bases in frame from base 1. The germline V gene encodes CDR1 MNHEY and CDR2 SVGAGI. TCRbeta CDR3 regions were amplified from genomic DNA by means of the immunoSEQ Assay, a bias-controlled multiplex PCR. In the original analysis: Within the assay, amplification of reference gene primers was used to estimate how many nucleated cells each sample contained. To quantify the absolute abundance of each unique TCRbeta CDR3 rearrangement, sequence reads were collapsed and filtered. For each sample, productive Simpson clonality was calculated by taking the square root of Simpson's diversity index across productive rearrangements. Here the immuneACCESS table is served through TCRdb, limited to in-frame sequences with V and J called. Missing clones are a known gap in these copies; in checked studies unresolved V genes cover under half, and the rest lacks a known reason. D and trimming come from the DNA, and the V and J calls and clone size come from that table. Recorded for this sample are around 210,000 clones; roughly 80% of them occurred a single time. The biggest ten clones account for 5.5% to 7% of the sample.

In this sample, this clone turned up once. The specificity of this receptor is unknown. Per-base qualities were not stored, and no clone one base away is much larger. The rearrangement joined TRBV6-5 to TRBJ1-1; the D gene identity is not certain. The receptor's source is a woman in her seventies with acute or convalescent COVID-19. The specimen was peripheral blood. The DNA sequence is TGTGCCAGCAAGGACTTCACTGAAGCTTTCTTT. It encodes CASKDFTEAFF.